The subject of this entry is one TCR beta chain. What this receptor recognizes is not known. No base qualities exist here, and no much larger clone lies one base off it. The collaborating institutions used their own protocols to collect whole blood in K2EDTA tubes. For TCRbeta analysis, collaborator samples were shipped as frozen whole blood, as isolated PBMCs, or as DNA extracted from either sample type. CDR1 and CDR2, looked up from the germline V gene, are MDHEN and SYDVKM. Germline trimming: 5 bases from V, 0 bases from J; junction bases outside gene matches: 10. From the cysteine up to the phenylalanine, the CDR3 has a length of 18 residues. Solely the CDR3 DNA is kept, with 54 bases framed from the first base. The data belong to a study of blood T cell repertoires in COVID-19 (dated by TCRdb to 2018 to 2020). General notes on the study: Samples from collaborators originated in the United States, Italy and Spain and spanned both the acute and convalescent phases of COVID-19. The prospective study material was composed of cDNA or gDNA derived from T cells, B-cell-depleted T cells, or PBMCs. Subjects who had been exposed to COVID-19, were actively infected with it, or had recovered from it provided the deeply sampled blood TCRbeta repertoires that made up the dataset. A freely available public database, intended as a resource for researchers studying the immune response to SARS-CoV-2, is where the repertoires were released. The samples were drawn from two sources: the first 160 participants of the ongoing ImmuneRACE study, and approximately 1,300 subjects contributed by 6 global collaborators. A de-identified subject ID, COVID-19 status, age in years and sex were almost always included in the sample metadata. Where HLA class I and class II types were available, the types were taken from metadata supplied by the sample provider, not from assay-based typing.

Study-wide conclusions, independent of this receptor: Clinical and demographic metadata were provided uncurated, with the amount varying by source and participant.

The immunoSEQ Assay, a bias-controlled multiplex PCR, was used to amplify TCRbeta CDR3 regions from genomic DNA. The study's own analysis went as follows. The number of nucleated cells in each sample was estimated from the amplification of reference gene primers within the assay. To quantify the absolute abundance of each unique TCRbeta CDR3 rearrangement, sequence reads were collapsed and filtered. For each sample, productive Simpson clonality was calculated as the square root of Simpson's diversity index over productive rearrangements. TCRdb obtained this table from immuneACCESS and retained in-frame rearrangements with V and J assigned. These tables miss some clones; where compared with another copy, unresolved V genes account for less than half of the shortfall, and the remainder is unexplained. Clone size and V and J calls were adopted from that table, with D and trimming inferred from the DNA. This sample is represented by around 100,000 clones; around 84% of them were singletons. About 2% of the sample goes to the ten largest clones.

Sequenced: peripheral blood. The sequence links TRBV28 to TRBJ2-1; TRBD2 fits 10 bases in the junction. This clonotype was obtained from a human donor in a cohort sampled during active COVID-19. The CDR3: CASSGRRTSGSSYNEQFF. In nucleotide form, the sequence is TGTGCCAGCAGTGGACGAAGGACTAGCGGAAGCTCCTACAATGAGCAGTTCTTC.